The subject of this entry is one T cell receptor beta chain. The antigen this receptor binds is unknown. Base-call qualities are not available, and no considerably larger clone is one nucleotide away. The cohort consisted of some 670 healthy bone marrow donors. All cohort members were sampled while nominally healthy, although unrecorded immune exposures were likely present. The donor was CMV seropositive and was included in the group of 250 to 300 seropositive cohort members. Every donor gave a peripheral blood sample, and the peripheral blood mononuclear cells from that sample were used for TCR beta sequencing. Genomic DNA extraction from the blood cell samples was performed with the Qiagen DNeasy Blood Extraction Kit. These data come from a study of cytomegalovirus exposure and HLA in healthy donors (dated by TCRdb to between 2016 and 2019). Looking at the study overall: An earlier analysis of approximately 640 of the donors reported 250 to 350 Gb of sequence data and 117 million unique TCR beta sequences from 150 million to 200 million T cells. An early release that covered about 600 HLA-typed donors contained 300 to 350 gigabases of sequencing data and roughly 84 million unique TCR sequences. On average, approximately 250,000 unique TCR beta nucleotide sequences were sequenced per donor among 350 to 400 genotyped donors of the cohort, with 15% to 20% of those sequences being non-productive. All discovery cohort repertoires had been generated on a single sequencing platform. A later analysis re-analyzed previously published TCR beta repertoires from approximately 670 donors and added high-resolution HLA genotyping to study TCR occurrence patterns. Donor age, sex, ethnicity and CMV serostatus were collected together with the repertoire data. High-throughput TCR immunosequencing, statistical association of individual TCRs with disease status, and machine learning were combined to predict cytomegalovirus infection status. In the later analysis, no new phenotypic data were used to find candidate immune exposures; instead, reliance was placed on TCR beta sequences and their occurrence across donors. Among the roughly 430 genotyped donors, approximately 82% belonged to the genetic ancestry cluster associated with self-reported Caucasian donors. An earlier analysis of fewer than 700 of the donors applied high-throughput TCR beta sequencing to assess whether each TCR beta V gene segment acted as functional or pseudogenic. HLA typing covered class I and class II loci at four-digit resolution. The study aimed to test whether cataloging public T cell receptors could reveal signatures of past pathogen exposure. A separate validation cohort of more than 100 different subjects was used in addition to the roughly 620-subject first cohort. Using immunosequencing, the study profiled T cell repertoires from 500 to 800 subjects and related those repertoires to cytomegalovirus serostatus. The number of typed donors differed by locus: about 620-630 for A, B, C, DRB1 and DQB1; 522 for DQA1; approximately 600 for DPA1; and approximately 450 for DPB1. Genome-wide SNP genotypes for about 65% of the 666 donors were used in a later genetic analysis, which treated that subset as a discovery cohort. A few DR-DQ haplotypes were handled as single units for association and clustering because linkage in the cohort was strong. On the study overall, not on this receptor specifically: In a later genetic analysis, a missense DCLRE1C variant was associated with V-gene and J-gene trimming of TCR beta chains, and the association was replicated in an independent cohort. Approximately 18 rarely observed V segments, including chromosome 9 orphons, were excluded from the earlier analysis of approximately 600 of the donors because counts were too low. A further reported finding was that TCR beta sequences accurately predicted the HLA-A and HLA-B alleles for most subjects in the first cohort. Linkage disequilibrium might explain the correlated functional status among segregating V segments, but an unknown experimental factor could not be excluded. A later analysis found that TCR association rates varied across HLA loci, with DRB1 alleles showing the most associated TCRs and HLA-C alleles the fewest. In vitro tests confirmed that a few of the cytomegalovirus-associated TCR beta chains recognize cytomegalovirus antigens. For the cohort, immune exposure information was limited to CMV serostatus. It was suggested by the authors that the approach could potentially be generalized to other disease states and immunological phenotypes. A cluster of highly shared sequence variants was judged likely to be a technical artifact of the sequencing pipeline. Most TCR sequences were seen in very few donors, while some public TCRs were found in many individuals. According to a later analysis, most CMV-associated TCR beta chains appeared to be HLA-restricted, and the HLA associations seemed to be driven largely by CMV exposure. The classifier was reported to diagnose cytomegalovirus status with high specificity and sensitivity in both the original and validation cohorts. In an earlier analysis of 450 to 750 of the donors, most TCR beta V segments appeared in productive rearrangements about 87% or about 30% of the time, broadly matching IMGT annotations. Some IMGT-functional V segments, including TRBV6-2 and TRBV6-3, could not be distinguished by the 87-base-pair reads and were therefore excluded. In a later genetic analysis, fewer N-insertions in productive TCRs were reported among donors in an Asian-associated ancestry cluster than the approximately 670-donor mean. The study gave a list of some 150 TCR beta chains associated with cytomegalovirus. In a later analysis, HLA-associated TCR beta chains showed more clonal expansion and lower generation probabilities than non-associated chains that were equally common. Specific HLA alleles were associated with 18,000 or so TCR beta sequences at a false discovery rate of 0.05 in a later analysis. In this cohort, only TCR beta chains were sequenced, and detectable features were limited by the absence of alpha or paired-chain data. When HLA alleles, especially DR and DQ, strongly co-occurred, attributing TCR associations to individual alleles was difficult. Because HLA typing was missing for some donors at each locus, association tests included only the typed subset. Sequencing depth was assumed to be roughly uniform across donors in the presence/absence analyses, though that assumption may not hold. Several of the top co-occurrence clusters appeared to be linked to parvovirus B19, influenza, CMV and Epstein-Barr virus, according to a later analysis.

V loses 6 bases at its end and J loses 6 bases; junction bases beyond the gene matches: 7. Taken from cysteine to phenylalanine, the CDR3 has 13 residues. Only CDR3 DNA remains: 39 bases, in frame from the first base. Taken from the germline V gene (reference sequence), the CDR1 and CDR2 loops are SEHNR and FQNEAQ. Libraries came from the immunoSEQ multiplex PCR assay. The multiplex PCR relied on a mix of 60 forward primers for TCR Vbeta segments and 13 reverse primers for TCR Jbeta segments. The CDR3 region of rearranged TCR beta genes was amplified from genomic DNA with a multiplex PCR assay. On the Illumina HiSeq System, the amplified TCR beta libraries were sequenced as 87-base-pair reads. The original pipeline was this. In a later analysis, about 80 million unique TCR beta chains were counted across the 666 repertoires, and about 9.9 million of these chains were shared by at least two donors. Raw reads were error-corrected and collapsed into unique sequences by a nearest-neighbor algorithm in which closely related sequences were merged to remove PCR and sequencing errors. CDR3 sequences were aligned to IMGT reference sequences to assign V, D and J gene segments. For a sequence to be retained, at least a six-nucleotide match to both a V gene segment and a J gene segment was required. Rearrangements were called productive when the CDR3 lacked stop codons and stayed in frame with V and J; all others were non-productive. Following IMGT convention, CDR3 was defined as the stretch from the second conserved V-encoded cysteine to the conserved J-encoded phenylalanine. Sequences without an unambiguous match to a single V gene segment were excluded from the earlier analysis of about 630 of the donors. In an earlier analysis of about 590 of the donors, a V segment was called functional when productive rearrangements were above 56.7%, and segregating when the standard deviation between donors exceeded 5%. A statistical classification framework was developed to diagnose cytomegalovirus status using the catalog of TCR beta chain sequences. A later analysis assigned V and J genes by comparing TCR nucleotide sequences with IMGT/GENE-DB human TR gene sequences. The TCRdist pipeline was used in a later analysis to assign CDR3 sequences and most-parsimonious VDJ recombination scenarios. In a later analysis, each TCR beta chain was defined by its CDR3 amino acid sequence together with its V-gene family, and reads without a unique V-gene family were excluded. A later analysis removed several hundred highly shared, low-generation-probability nucleotide sequences to deal with suspected cross-contamination and a sequencing artifact. A later analysis calculated a clonal expansion index for each public chain from normalized within-repertoire ranks of inferred template counts. A later analysis computed generation probabilities with a VDJ recombination model fitted to out-of-frame rearrangements, and checked the results against IGoR. Hypergeometric tests were used in a later analysis to score TCR-TCR, TCR-HLA and TCR-CMV co-occurrence, with a repertoire-size bias correction applied to the TCR pairs. False discovery rates were estimated in a later analysis by permuting HLA or CMV assignments 20 times. A later analysis grouped co-occurring TCRs with DBSCAN, adding TCRdist sequence similarity when clustering within HLA-allele-positive subsets. For co-occurrence clustering, repertoires with fewer than 30,000 or more than 120,000 public chains were excluded, along with roughly 5 repertoires with anomalous nucleotide sharing. TCRdb re-hosts the immuneACCESS table, in-frame sequences only. Its copies lack some clones; in the studies checked, an unresolved V gene accounts for under half of them, and the cause for the rest is not known. V and J calls and clone size come straight from that table; D and trimming were deduced from the DNA. The sample records 150,000 to 200,000 clones, about 79% of which are singletons. The ten largest account for more than 12% of the sample.

The sample taken for sequencing was PBMCs. The rearranged chain carries TRBV7-9 and TRBJ1-1, and TRBD1 aligns with 7 junction nucleotides. The source is a man in his fifties or sixties in good health and CMV-seropositive. The CDR3 reads CASSLRGRPEAFF. The base sequence is TGTGCCAGCAGTCTAAGGGGGCGGCCTGAAGCTTTCTTT.